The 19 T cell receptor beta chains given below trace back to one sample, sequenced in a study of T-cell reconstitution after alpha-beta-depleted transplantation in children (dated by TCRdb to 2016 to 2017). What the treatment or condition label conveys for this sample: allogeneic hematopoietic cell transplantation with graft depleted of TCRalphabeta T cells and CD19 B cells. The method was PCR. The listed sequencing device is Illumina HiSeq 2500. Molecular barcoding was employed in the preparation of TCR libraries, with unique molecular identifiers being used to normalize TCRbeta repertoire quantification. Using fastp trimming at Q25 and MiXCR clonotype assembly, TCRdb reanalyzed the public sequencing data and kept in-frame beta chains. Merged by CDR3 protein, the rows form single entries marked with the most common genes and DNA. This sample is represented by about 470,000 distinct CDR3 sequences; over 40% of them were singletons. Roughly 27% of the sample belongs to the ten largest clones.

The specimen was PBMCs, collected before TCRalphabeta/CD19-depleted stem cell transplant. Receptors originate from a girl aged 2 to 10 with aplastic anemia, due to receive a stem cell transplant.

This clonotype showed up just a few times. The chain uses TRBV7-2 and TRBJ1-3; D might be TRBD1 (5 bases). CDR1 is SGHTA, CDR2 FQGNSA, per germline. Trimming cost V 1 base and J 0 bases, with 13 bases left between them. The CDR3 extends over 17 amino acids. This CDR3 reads CASSLVRGTHSGNTIYF. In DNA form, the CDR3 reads TGTGCCAGCAGCTTAGTCCGGGGGACTCACTCTGGAAACACCATATATTTT.

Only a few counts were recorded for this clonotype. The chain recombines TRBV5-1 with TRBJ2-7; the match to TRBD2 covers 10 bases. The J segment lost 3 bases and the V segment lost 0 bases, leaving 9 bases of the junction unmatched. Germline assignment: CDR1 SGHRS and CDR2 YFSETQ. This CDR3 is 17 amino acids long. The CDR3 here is CASSLAEASGSLYEQYF. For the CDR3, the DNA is TGCGCCAGCAGCTTGGCCGAGGCTAGCGGGAGTCTCTACGAGCAGTACTTC. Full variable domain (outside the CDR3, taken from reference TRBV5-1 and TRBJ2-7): KAGVTQTPRYLIKTRGQQVTLSCSPISGHRSVSWYQQTPGQGLQFLFEYFSETQRNKGNFPGRFSGRQFSNSRSEMNVSTLELGDSALYLCASSLAEASGSLYEQYFGPGTRLTVT.

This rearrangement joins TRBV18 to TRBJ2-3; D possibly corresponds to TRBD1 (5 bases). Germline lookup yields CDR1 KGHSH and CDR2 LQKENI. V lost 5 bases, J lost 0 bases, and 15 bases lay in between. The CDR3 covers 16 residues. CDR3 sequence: CASSASDSHSTDTQYF. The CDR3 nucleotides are TGTGCCAGCTCAGCATCAGACAGTCACAGCACAGATACGCAGTATTTT.

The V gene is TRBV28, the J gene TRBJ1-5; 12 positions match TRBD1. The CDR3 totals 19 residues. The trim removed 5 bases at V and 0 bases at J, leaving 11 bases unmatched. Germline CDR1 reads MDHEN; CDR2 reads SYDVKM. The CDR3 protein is CASSRNRGQGAPSNQPQHF. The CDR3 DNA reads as TGTGCCAGCAGTCGCAACAGGGGACAGGGGGCCCCTAGCAATCAGCCCCAGCATTTT.

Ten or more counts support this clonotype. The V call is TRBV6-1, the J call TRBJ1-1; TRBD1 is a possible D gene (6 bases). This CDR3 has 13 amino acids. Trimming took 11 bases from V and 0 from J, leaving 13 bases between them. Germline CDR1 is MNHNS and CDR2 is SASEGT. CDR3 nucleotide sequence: TGTGCCGAGAACAGGGTAATGAACACTGAAGCTTTCTTT. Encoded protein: CAENRVMNTEAFF.

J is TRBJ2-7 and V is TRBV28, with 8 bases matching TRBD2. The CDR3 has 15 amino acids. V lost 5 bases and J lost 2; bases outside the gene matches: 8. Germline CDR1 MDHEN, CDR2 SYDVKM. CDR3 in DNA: TGTGCCAGCAGTATAGCGGGAAGAATGACCTACGAGCAGTACTTC. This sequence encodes CASSIAGRMTYEQYF.

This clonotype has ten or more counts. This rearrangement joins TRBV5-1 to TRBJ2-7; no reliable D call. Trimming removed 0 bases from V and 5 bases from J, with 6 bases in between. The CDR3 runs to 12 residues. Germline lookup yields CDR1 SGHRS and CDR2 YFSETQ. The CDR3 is CASSLDGHEQYF. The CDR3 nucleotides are TGCGCCAGCAGCTTGGATGGCCACGAGCAGTACTTC.

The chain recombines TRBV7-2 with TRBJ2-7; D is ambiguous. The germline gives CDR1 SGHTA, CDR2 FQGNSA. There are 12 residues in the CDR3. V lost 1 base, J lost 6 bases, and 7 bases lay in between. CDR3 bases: TGTGCCAGCAGCTTAGAGTTCCGCGAGCAGTACTTC. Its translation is CASSLEFREQYF.

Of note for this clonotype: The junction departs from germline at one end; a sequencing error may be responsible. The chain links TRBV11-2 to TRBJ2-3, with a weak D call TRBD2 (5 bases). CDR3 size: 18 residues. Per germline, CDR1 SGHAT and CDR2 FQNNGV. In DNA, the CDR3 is TGTGCCAGCAGCCCCCGGCGGATCGCCTTGGGGAGCACAGATAAGCAGTATTTT. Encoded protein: CASSPRRIALGSTDKQYF.

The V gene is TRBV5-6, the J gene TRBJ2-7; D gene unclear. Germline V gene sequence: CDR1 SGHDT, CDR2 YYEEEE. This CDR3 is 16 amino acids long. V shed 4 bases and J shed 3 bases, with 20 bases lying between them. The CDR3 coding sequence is TGTGCCAGCAGCCCCCTCAGCAACCTAGGAATCTACGAGCAGTACTTC. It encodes CASSPLSNLGIYEQYF.

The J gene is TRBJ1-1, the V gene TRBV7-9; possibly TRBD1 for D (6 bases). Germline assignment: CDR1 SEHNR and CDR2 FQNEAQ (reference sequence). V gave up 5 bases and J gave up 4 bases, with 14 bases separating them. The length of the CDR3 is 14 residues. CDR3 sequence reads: CASSLITGTTEAFF. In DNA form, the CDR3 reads TGTGCCAGCAGCCTTATTACAGGGACCACTGAAGCTTTCTTT. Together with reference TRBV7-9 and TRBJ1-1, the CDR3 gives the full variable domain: DTGVSQNPRHKITKRGQNVTFRCDPISEHNRLYWYRQTLGQGPEFLTYFQNEAQLEKSRLLSDRFSAERPKGSFSTLEIQRTEQGDSAMYLCASSLITGTTEAFFGQGTRLTVV.

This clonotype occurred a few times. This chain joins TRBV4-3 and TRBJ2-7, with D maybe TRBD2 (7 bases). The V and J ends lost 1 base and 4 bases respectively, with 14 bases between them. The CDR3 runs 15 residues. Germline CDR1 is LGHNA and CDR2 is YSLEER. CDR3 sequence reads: CASSQGGGPGYEQYF. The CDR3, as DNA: TGCGCCAGCAGCCAAGGGGGGGGCCCAGGGTACGAGCAGTACTTC.

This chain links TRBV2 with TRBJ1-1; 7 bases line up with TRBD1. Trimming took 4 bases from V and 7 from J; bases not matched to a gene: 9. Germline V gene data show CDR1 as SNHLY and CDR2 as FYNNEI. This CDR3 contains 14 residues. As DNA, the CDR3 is TGTGCCAGCAGTGGCCAGACAGGGAGAGGTGAAGCTTTCTTT. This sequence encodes CASSGQTGRGEAFF.

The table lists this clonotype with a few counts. The CDR3 is CASSLRSPYEQYF. CDR3 nucleotide sequence: TGTGCCAGCAGCTTAAGGTCCCCCTACGAGCAGTACTTC. The V gene is TRBV7-2, the J gene TRBJ2-7; D is unresolved. Trimming removed 2 bases at V and 2 bases at J, with 7 bases between. The germline CDR1 and CDR2 sequences are SGHTA and FQGNSA. The CDR3 contains 13 residues.

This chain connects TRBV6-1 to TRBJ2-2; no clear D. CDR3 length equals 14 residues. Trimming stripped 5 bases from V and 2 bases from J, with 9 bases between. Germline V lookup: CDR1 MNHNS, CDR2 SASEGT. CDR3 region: CASSRGVNTGELFF. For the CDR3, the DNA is TGTGCCAGCAGTCGAGGAGTTAACACCGGGGAGCTGTTTTTT.

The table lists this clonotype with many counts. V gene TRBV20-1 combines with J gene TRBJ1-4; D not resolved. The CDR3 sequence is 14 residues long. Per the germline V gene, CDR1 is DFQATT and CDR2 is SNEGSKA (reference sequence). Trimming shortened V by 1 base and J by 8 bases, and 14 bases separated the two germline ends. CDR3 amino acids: CSARAGYEREKLFF. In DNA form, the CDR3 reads TGCAGTGCTAGAGCCGGGTATGAGAGGGAAAAACTGTTTTTT.

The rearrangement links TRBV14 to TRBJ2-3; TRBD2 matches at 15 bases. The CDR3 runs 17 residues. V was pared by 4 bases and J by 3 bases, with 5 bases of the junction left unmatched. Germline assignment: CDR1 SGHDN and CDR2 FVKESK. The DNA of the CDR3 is TGTGCCAGCAGCCGAAGGACTAGCGGGAGGGGAACAGATACGCAGTATTTT. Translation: CASSRRTSGRGTDTQYF.

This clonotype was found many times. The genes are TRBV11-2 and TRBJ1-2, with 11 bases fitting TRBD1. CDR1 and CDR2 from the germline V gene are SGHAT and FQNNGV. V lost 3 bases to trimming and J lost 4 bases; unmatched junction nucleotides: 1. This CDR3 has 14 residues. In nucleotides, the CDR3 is TGTGCCAGCAGCTTGGGGACAGGGGGCTATGGCTACACCTTC. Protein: CASSLGTGGYGYTF. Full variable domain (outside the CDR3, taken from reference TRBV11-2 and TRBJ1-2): EAGVAQSPRYKIIEKRQSVAFWCNPISGHATLYWYQQILGQGPKLLIQFQNNGVVDDSQLPKDRFSAERLKGVDSTLKIQPAKLEDSAVYLCASSLGTGGYGYTFGSGTRLTVV.

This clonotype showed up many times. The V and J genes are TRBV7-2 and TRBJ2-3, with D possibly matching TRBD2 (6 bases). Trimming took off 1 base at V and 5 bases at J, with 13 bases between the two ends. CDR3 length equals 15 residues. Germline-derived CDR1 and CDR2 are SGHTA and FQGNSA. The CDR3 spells CASSLGGGSGDTQYF. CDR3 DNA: TGTGCCAGCAGCTTAGGGGGAGGTAGCGGAGATACGCAGTATTTT.